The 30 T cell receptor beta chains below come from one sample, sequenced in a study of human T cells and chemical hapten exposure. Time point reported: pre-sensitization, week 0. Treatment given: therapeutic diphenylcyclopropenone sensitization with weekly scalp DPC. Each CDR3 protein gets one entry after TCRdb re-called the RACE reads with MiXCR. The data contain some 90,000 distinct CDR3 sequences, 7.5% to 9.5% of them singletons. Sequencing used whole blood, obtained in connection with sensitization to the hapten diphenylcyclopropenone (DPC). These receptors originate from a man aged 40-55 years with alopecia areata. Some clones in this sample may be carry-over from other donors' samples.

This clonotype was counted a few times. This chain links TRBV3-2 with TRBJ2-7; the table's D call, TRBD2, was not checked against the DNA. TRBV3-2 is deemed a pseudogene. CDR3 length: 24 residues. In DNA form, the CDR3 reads TGTGCCAGCAGCCTAAACAAGACCTACCAACCATCCCCAACTAGCGGGAGGTTCTCCTACGAGCAGTACTTC. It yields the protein CASSLNKTYQPSPTSGRFSYEQYF.

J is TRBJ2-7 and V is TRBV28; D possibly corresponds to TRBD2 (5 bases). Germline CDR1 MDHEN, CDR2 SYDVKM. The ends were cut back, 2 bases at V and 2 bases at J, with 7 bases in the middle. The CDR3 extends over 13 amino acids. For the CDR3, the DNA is TGTGCCAGCAGTTTACCGGGGACCTACGAGCAGTACGTC. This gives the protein CASSLPGTYEQYV.

As DNA, the CDR3 is TGTGCCAGCAGTCCAGCTGGGGGACTAAACTACGAGCAGTACTTC. This gives the protein CASSPAGGLNYEQYF. The J gene is TRBJ2-7, the V gene TRBV6-6; the match to TRBD2 covers 7 bases. With V trimmed by 5 bases and J by 3 bases, 10 bases remained unmatched. Looked up from germline, CDR1 is MNHNY and CDR2 is SVGAGI (reference sequence). The CDR3 is 15 residues long.

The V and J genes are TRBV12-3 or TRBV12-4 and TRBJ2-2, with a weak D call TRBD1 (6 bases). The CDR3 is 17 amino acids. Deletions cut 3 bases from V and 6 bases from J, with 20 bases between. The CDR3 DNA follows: TGTGCCAGCAGTTTTAACTCACACAGGGTCGGGGCCGGGGAGCTGTTTTTT. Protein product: CASSFNSHRVGAGELFF.

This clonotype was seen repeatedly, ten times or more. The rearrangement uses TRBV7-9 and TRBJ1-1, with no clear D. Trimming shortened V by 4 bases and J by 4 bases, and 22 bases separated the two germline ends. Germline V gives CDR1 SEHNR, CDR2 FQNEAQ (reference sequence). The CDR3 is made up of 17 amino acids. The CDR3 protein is CASSSSLPSRRRTEAFF. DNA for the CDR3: TGTGCCAGCAGCTCATCACTGCCTTCACGGCGACGCACTGAAGCTTTCTTT.

CDR3 residues: CASSFTIETQYF. CDR3 nucleotide sequence: TGCGCCAGCAGTTTTACCATCGAGACCCAGTACTTC. The genes are TRBV5-1 and TRBJ2-5; D call uncertain. The germline CDR1 and CDR2 sequences are SGHRS and YFSETQ. The CDR3 is 12 residues long. Trimming pared 5 bases from V and 5 bases from J, leaving 10 bases between.

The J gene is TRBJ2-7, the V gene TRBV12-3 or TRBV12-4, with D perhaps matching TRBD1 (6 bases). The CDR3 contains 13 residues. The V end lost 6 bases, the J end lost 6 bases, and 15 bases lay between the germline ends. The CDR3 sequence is CASREQGFREQYF. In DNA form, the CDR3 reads TGTGCCAGCAGGGAACAGGGTTTTCGCGAGCAGTACTTC.

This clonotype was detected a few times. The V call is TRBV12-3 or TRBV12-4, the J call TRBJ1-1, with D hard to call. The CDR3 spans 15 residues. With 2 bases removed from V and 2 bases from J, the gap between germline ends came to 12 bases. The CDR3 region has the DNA TGTGCCAGCAGTTTAAAGGGAACCAGCAACACTGAAGCTTTCTTT. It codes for CASSLKGTSNTEAFF.

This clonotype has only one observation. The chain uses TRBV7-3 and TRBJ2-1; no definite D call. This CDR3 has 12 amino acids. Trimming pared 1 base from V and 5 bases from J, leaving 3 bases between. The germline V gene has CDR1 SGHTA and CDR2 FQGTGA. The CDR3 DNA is TGTGCCAGCAGCTTAAGTGACAATGAGCAGTTCTTC. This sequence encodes CASSLSDNEQFF. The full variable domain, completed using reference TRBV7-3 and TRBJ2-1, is GAGVSQTPSNKVTEKGKYVELRCDPISGHTALYWYRQSLGQGPEFLIYFQGTGAADDSGLPNDRFFAVRPEGSVSTLKIQRTERGDSAVYLCASSLSDNEQFFGPGTRLTVL.

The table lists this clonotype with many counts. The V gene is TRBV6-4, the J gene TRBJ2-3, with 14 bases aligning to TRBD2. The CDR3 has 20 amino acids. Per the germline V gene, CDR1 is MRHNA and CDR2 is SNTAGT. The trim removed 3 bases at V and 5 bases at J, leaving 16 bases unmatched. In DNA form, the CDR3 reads TGTGCCAGCAGTGAGTCCGGACTAGCGGGAGGACTTGCACGGGAAGATACGCAGTATTTT. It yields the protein CASSESGLAGGLAREDTQYF.

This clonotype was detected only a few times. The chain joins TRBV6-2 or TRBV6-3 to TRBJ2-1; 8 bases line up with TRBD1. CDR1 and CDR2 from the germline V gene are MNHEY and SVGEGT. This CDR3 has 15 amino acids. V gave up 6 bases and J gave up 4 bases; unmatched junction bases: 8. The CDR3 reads CASSNRGFTYNEQFF. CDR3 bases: TGTGCCAGCAGCAACAGGGGGTTTACGTACAATGAGCAGTTCTTC.

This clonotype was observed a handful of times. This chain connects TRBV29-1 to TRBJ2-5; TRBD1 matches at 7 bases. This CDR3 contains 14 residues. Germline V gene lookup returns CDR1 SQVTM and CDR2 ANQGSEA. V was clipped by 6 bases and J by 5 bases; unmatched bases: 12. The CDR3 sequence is CSVGRQGFGETQYF. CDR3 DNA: TGCAGCGTGGGGAGACAGGGATTCGGGGAGACCCAGTACTTC.

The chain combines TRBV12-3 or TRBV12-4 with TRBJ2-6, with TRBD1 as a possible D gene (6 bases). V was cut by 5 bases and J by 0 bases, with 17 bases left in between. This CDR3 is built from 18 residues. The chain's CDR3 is CASSPEQGWSSGANVLTF. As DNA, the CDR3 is TGTGCCAGCAGTCCCGAACAGGGTTGGTCCTCTGGGGCCAACGTCCTGACTTTC.

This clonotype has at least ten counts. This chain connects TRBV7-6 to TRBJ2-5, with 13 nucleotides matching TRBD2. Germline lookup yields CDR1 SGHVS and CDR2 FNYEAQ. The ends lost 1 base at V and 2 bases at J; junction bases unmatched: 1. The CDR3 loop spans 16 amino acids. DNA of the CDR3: TGTGCCAGCAGCTTAGGGACTAGCGGGAGTCAAGAGACCCAGTACTTC. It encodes CASSLGTSGSQETQYF.

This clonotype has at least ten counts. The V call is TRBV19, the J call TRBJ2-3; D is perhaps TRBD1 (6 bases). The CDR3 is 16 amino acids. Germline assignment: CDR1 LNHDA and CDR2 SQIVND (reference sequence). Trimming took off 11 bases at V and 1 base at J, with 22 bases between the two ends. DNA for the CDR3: TGTGCCTCTGGGGGCGGCGGACCTGGAGGCACAGATACGCAGTATTTT. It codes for CASGGGGPGGTDTQYF.

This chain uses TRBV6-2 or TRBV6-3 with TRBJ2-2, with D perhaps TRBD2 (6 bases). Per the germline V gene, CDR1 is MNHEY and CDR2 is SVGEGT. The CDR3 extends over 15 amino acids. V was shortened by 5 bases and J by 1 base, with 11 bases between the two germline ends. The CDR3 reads CASSRWDWNTGELFF. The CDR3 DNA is TGTGCCAGCAGTCGTTGGGACTGGAACACCGGGGAGCTGTTTTTT.

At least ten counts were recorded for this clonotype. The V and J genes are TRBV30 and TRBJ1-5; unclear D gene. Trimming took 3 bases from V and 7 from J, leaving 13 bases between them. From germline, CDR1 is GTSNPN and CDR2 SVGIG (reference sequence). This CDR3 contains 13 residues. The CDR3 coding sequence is TGTGCCTGGAGAATGGCGGGGAGCCAGCCCCAGCATTTT. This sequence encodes CAWRMAGSQPQHF.

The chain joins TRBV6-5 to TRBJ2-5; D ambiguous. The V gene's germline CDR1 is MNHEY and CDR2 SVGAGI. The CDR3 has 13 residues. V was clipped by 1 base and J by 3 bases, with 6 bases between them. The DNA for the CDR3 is TGTGCCAGCAGTTACTATATGGAAGAGACCCAGTACTTC. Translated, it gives CASSYYMEETQYF.

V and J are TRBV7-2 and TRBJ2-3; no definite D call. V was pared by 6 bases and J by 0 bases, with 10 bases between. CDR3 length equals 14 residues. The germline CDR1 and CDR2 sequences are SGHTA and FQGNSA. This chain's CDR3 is CASRLGFSTDTQYF. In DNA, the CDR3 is TGTGCCAGCAGATTGGGATTTAGCACAGATACGCAGTATTTT.

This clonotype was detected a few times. CDR3 bases: TGTGCCAGCAAGGGCAGGGGGGTGGGTGAGCAGTTCTTC. This encodes CASKGRGVGEQFF. V and J are TRBV6-5 and TRBJ2-1; possibly TRBD1 for D (7 bases). Trimming removed 7 bases from V and 9 bases from J, with 16 bases in between. The CDR3 length is 13 residues. CDR1 MNHEY and CDR2 SVGAGI come from the germline V gene.

The CDR3 sequence: CASSQGQGSNNEQFF. In nucleotides, the CDR3 is TGTGCCAGCAGCCAAGGGCAGGGATCCAACAATGAGCAGTTCTTC. The genes are TRBV4-2 and TRBJ2-1, with a tentative D call TRBD1 (5 bases). The germline V gene encodes CDR1 LGHNA and CDR2 YNFKEQ. V was pared by 1 base and J by 5 bases, with 12 bases between. The CDR3 consists of 15 residues.

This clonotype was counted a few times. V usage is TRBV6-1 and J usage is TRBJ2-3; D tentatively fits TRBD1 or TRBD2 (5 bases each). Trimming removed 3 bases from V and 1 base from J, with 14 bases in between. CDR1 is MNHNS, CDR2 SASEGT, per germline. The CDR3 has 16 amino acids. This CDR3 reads CASSENEGLGTDTQYF. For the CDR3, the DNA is TGTGCCAGCAGTGAGAACGAGGGGTTGGGCACAGATACGCAGTATTTT.

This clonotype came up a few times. Here the CDR3 reads CASSLIRGDYNSPLHF. The DNA for the CDR3 is TGTGCCAGCAGCCTCATCCGGGGAGATTATAATTCACCCCTCCACTTT. The rearrangement links TRBV7-2 to TRBJ1-6; D is unresolved. Deletions cut 5 bases from V and 4 bases from J, with 15 bases between. This CDR3 spans 16 amino acids. The germline gives CDR1 SGHTA, CDR2 FQGNSA.

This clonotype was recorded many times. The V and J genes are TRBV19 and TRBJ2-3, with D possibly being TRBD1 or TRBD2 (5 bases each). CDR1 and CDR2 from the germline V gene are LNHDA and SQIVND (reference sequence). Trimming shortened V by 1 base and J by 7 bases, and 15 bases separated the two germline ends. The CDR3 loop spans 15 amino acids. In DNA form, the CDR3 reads TGTGCCAGTAGTATAGCTAGGGGAACGGGGAATACGCAGTATTTT. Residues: CASSIARGTGNTQYF.

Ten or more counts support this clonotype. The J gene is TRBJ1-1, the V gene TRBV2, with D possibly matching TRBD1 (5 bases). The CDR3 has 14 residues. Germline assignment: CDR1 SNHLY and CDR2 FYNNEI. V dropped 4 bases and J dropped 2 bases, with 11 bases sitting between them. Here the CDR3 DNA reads TGTGCCAGCAGTGCGGCAGGGAGAAACACTGAAGCTTTCTTT. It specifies CASSAAGRNTEAFF.

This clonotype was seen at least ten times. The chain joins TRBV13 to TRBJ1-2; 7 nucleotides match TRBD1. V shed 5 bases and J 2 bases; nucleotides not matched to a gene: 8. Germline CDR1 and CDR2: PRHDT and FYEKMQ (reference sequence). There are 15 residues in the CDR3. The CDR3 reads CASSAYRGENYGYTF. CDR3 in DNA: TGTGCCAGCAGCGCCTACAGGGGTGAAAACTATGGCTACACCTTC.

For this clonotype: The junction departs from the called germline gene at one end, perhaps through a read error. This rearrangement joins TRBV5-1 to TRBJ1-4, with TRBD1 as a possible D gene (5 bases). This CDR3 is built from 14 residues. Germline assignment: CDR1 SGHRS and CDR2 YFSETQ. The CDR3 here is CVSSSDSDNEKLFF. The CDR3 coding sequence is TGCGTCAGCAGCAGCGACAGTGATAATGAAAAACTGTTTTTT.

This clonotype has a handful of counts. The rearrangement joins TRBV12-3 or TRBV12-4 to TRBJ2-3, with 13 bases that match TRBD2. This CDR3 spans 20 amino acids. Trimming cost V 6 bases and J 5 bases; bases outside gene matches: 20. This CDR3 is CASRQFTGTSGIEGGDTQYF. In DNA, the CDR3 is TGTGCCAGCAGGCAATTTACCGGGACTAGCGGGATTGAGGGTGGAGATACGCAGTATTTT.

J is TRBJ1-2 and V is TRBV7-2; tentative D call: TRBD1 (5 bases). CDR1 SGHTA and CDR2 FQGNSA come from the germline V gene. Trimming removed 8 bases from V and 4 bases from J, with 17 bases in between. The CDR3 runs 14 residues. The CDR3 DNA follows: TGTGCCAGCCGCACATCAGGGAGGAGCTATGGCTACACCTTC. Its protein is CASRTSGRSYGYTF. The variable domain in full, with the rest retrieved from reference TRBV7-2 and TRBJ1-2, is GAGVSQSPSNKVTEKGKDVELRCDPISGHTALYWYRQSLGQGLEFLIYFQGNSAPDKSGLPSDRFSAERTGGSVSTLTIQRTQQEDSAVYLCASRTSGRSYGYTFGSGTRLTVV.

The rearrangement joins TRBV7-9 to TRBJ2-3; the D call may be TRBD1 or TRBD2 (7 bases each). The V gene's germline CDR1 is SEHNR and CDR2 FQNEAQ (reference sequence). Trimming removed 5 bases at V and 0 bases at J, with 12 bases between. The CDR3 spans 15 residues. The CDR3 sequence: CASSRGGQSTDTQYF. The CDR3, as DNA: TGTGCCAGCAGCCGCGGGGGACAGAGCACAGATACGCAGTATTTT.